Following are 20 T cell receptor beta chains from one sample sequenced in a study of blood T cells in healthy people across ages. For the second PCR, which ran for roughly 6 to 12 cycles, a sample-barcoded 5' primer and a J-beta primer mix were used. TCRdb fed the 5' RACE reads into MiXCR, producing one record per CDR3 protein. The repertoire holds around 900,000 distinct CDR3 sequences, with about 53% as singletons. Sequencing was performed on blood. These receptors all come from an older woman in good health.

This chain joins TRBV28 and TRBJ2-5; D gene uncertain. CDR1 is MDHEN and CDR2 is SYDVKM in the germline V gene. V gave up 2 bases and J gave up 5 bases, with 6 bases separating them. This CDR3 region has 12 residues. CDR3 coding DNA: TGTGCCAGCAGTTTAATAGAGGAGACCCAGTACTTC. This gives the protein CASSLIEETQYF.

The chain couples TRBV10-3 to TRBJ1-4; 7 nucleotides match TRBD1. V trimming: 10 bases; J trimming: 8 bases; junction bases outside the gene matches: 16. CDR3 length equals 15 residues. The germline V gene encodes CDR1 ENHRY and CDR2 SYGVKD. CDR3 protein: CASRAIQQGGEKLFF. In nucleotides, the CDR3 is TGTGCCAGCCGAGCGATACAGCAGGGGGGGGAAAAACTGTTTTTT.

The chain combines TRBV7-9 with TRBJ2-5; D gene ambiguous. The germline V gene encodes CDR1 SEHNR and CDR2 FQNEAQ (reference sequence). V was cut by 1 base and J by 3 bases, with 6 bases left in between. The CDR3 totals 13 residues. The CDR3 protein is CASSLVREETQYF. The CDR3 nucleotides read TGTGCCAGCAGCTTAGTTCGGGAAGAGACCCAGTACTTC.

The sample holds a few counts of this clonotype. The chain carries TRBV18 and TRBJ2-3; 9 bases fit TRBD2. This CDR3 region has 16 residues. The V gene end was trimmed by 5 bases and the J gene end by 2 bases; junction bases not matched to a gene: 8. Germline assignment: CDR1 KGHSH and CDR2 LQKENI. This CDR3 reads CASSANPSGNTDTQYF. The CDR3 nucleotides read TGTGCCAGCTCAGCAAACCCTAGCGGGAACACAGATACGCAGTATTTT.

The V call is TRBV20-1, the J call TRBJ2-4, with a weak D call TRBD2 (6 bases). Matching the DNA end better, TRBJ2-7 makes the J call doubtful. The CDR3 sequence is 16 residues long. Per the germline V gene, CDR1 is DFQATT and CDR2 is SNEGSKA (reference sequence). The CDR3 here is CSASAAGQGTGYEQYF. The CDR3 bases are TGCAGTGCTAGCGCCGCGGGGCAGGGCACGGGCTACGAGCAGTACTTC.

The CDR3 spells CASSWYRGSSYEQYF. For the CDR3, the DNA is TGTGCCAGCAGTTGGTACAGGGGCTCCTCCTACGAGCAGTACTTC. V is TRBV28 and J is TRBJ2-7; 7 nucleotides match TRBD1. The CDR3 has 15 residues. V was pared by 4 bases and J by 0 bases, with 6 bases of the junction left unmatched. Germline-derived CDR1 and CDR2 are MDHEN and SYDVKM.

This clonotype came up once. CDR3 nucleotide sequence: TGTGCCAGCAAGACAAATACCGGGACAGGGAATGAAAAACTGTTTTTT. This sequence encodes CASKTNTGTGNEKLFF. V usage is TRBV6-5 and J usage is TRBJ1-4; 9 bases align to TRBD1. The germline CDR1 and CDR2 sequences are MNHEY and SVGAGI. This CDR3 has 16 amino acids. Trimming took 7 bases from V and 5 from J; bases not matched to a gene: 11.

The chain is built from TRBV20-1 and TRBJ2-2, with TRBD2 as a possible D gene (6 bases). The CDR3 has 15 residues. The V end was cut by 3 bases, the J end by 4 bases, with 15 bases between. From germline, CDR1 is DFQATT and CDR2 SNEGSKA (reference sequence). The CDR3 spells CSASLRGMPTGELFF. The CDR3 DNA reads TGCAGTGCTAGCCTCCGCGGGATGCCCACCGGGGAGCTGTTTTTT.

This sequence joins TRBV5-1 and TRBJ2-3; tentative D call: TRBD2 (6 bases). The CDR3 runs 15 residues. Germline CDR1 SGHRS, CDR2 YFSETQ. V was pared by 4 bases and J by 6 bases, with 18 bases between. The DNA for the CDR3 is TGCGCCAGCAGCCCTGCGGGGCCCCGCATCGATACGCAGTATTTT. Translating it yields CASSPAGPRIDTQYF.

The chain recombines TRBV14 with TRBJ2-7; TRBD1 matches 7 bases. CDR3 length: 14 amino acids. The V and J ends lost 2 bases and 0 bases, in that order; junction bases with no gene match: 1. In germline, CDR1 is SGHDN, CDR2 FVKESK. The DNA of the CDR3 is TGTGCCAGCAGCCAACGGGACAGCTCCTACGAGCAGTACTTC. This translates into CASSQRDSSYEQYF.

This clonotype turned up a few times. This sequence joins TRBV5-1 and TRBJ2-6; the match to TRBD1 covers 9 bases. V trimming: 4 bases; J trimming: 1 base; junction bases outside the gene matches: 6. Germline V gives CDR1 SGHRS, CDR2 YFSETQ. This CDR3 has 17 residues. CDR3 loop: CASSTGTGKSGANVLTF. CDR3 in DNA: TGCGCCAGCAGCACCGGGACAGGGAAGTCTGGGGCCAACGTCCTGACTTTC.

V is TRBV20-1 and J is TRBJ2-4; a weak D match, TRBD2 (5 bases). The J call may be incorrect, as the DNA end agrees better with TRBJ2-7. Germline loops: CDR1 DFQATT, CDR2 SNEGSKA (reference sequence). This CDR3 is built from 20 residues. The CDR3 DNA reads TGCAGTGCTAACGGCGAAGGAGTCGGGAACCCTACTAAGAGGGACTACGAGCAGTACTTC. It translates to CSANGEGVGNPTKRDYEQYF.

J is TRBJ2-1 and V is TRBV5-1, with TRBD2 matching 12 bases. The CDR3 covers 17 residues. CDR1 SGHRS and CDR2 YFSETQ come from the germline V gene. With 4 bases clipped from V and 7 bases from J, the junction kept 12 bases outside the gene matches. CDR3 nucleotides: TGCGCCAGCAGCCCCGGGACTAGCGGGCGTGTTGGGAATGAGCAGTTCTTC. This codes for CASSPGTSGRVGNEQFF.

This clonotype was seen at least ten times. This chain joins TRBV29-1 and TRBJ2-7; D call uncertain. V was cut by 3 bases and J by 2 bases, with 8 bases left in between. CDR1 and CDR2 (germline): SQVTM, ANQGSEA. This CDR3 is 12 amino acids long. The CDR3 is CSVEGSTYEQYF. Written as DNA, the CDR3 is TGCAGCGTTGAGGGCTCCACCTACGAGCAGTACTTC.

J is TRBJ2-7 and V is TRBV7-2; 9 bases are a match to TRBD2. The trim removed 1 base at V and 4 bases at J, leaving 8 bases unmatched. The CDR3 consists of 16 residues. Germline-derived CDR1 and CDR2 are SGHTA and FQGNSA. This CDR3 is CASSLEGGRARYEQYF. CDR3 sequence (DNA): TGTGCCAGCAGCTTAGAAGGCGGGAGGGCCAGGTACGAGCAGTACTTC.

This chain uses TRBV20-1 with TRBJ1-6, with D possibly TRBD1 on 5 matching bases. CDR3 length: 14 amino acids. V lost 3 bases and J lost 7, with 13 bases in between. CDR1 DFQATT and CDR2 SNEGSKA come from the germline V gene (reference sequence). The CDR3: CSASRGTENSPLHF. In nucleotides, the CDR3 is TGCAGTGCTAGCCGAGGGACCGAAAATTCACCCCTCCACTTT.

The rearrangement joins TRBV29-1 to TRBJ2-7; no firm D call. This CDR3 comprises 12 residues. Germline values: CDR1 SQVTM, CDR2 ANQGSEA. Trimming took 8 bases from V and 0 from J, leaving 11 bases between them. The CDR3 sequence: CSITGFSYEQYF. The CDR3 coding sequence is TGCAGCATTACCGGGTTCTCCTACGAGCAGTACTTC.

V gene TRBV28 combines with J gene TRBJ1-2, with D unclear. The V end was cut by 6 bases, the J end by 2 bases, with 13 bases between. The V gene's germline CDR1 is MDHEN and CDR2 SYDVKM. The CDR3 has 14 amino acids. This chain's CDR3 is CASRVLRRNYGYTF. CDR3 DNA sequence: TGTGCCAGCAGAGTCTTAAGACGGAACTATGGCTACACCTTC.

The chain carries TRBV20-1 and TRBJ2-3, with 11 nucleotides matching TRBD2. V was clipped by 6 bases and J by 7 bases; unmatched bases: 9. The CDR3 covers 14 residues. CDR1 is DFQATT, CDR2 SNEGSKA, per germline (reference sequence). DNA for the CDR3: TGCAGTGCACCCACTAGCGGGAGTCGAAATACGCAGTATTTT. This codes for CSAPTSGSRNTQYF.

This clonotype showed up just once. The V gene is TRBV5-1, the J gene TRBJ2-7; 7 bases fit TRBD1. J gave up 2 bases and V 4 bases, and 6 bases lay outside the gene matches. Germline V CDR1 and CDR2: SGHRS, YFSETQ. The CDR3 contains 14 residues. For the CDR3, the DNA is TGCGCCAGCAGCCGAGAGGGACAGACCTACGAGCAGTACTTC. Its translation is CASSREGQTYEQYF.